What follows are 22 T cell receptor beta chains derived from one specimen sequenced in a study of long-term antiretroviral therapy in people with HIV. immunoSEQ v3.0 was run at survey level. Libraries were prepared by immunoSEQ multiplex PCR; TCRdb keeps only in-frame clonotypes and omits some of them. The data hold about 24,000 clones, with 86% observed a single time. Material: unsorted PBMCs, obtained 1.8 years before starting antiretroviral therapy. These receptors were collected from a woman under 40 with HIV.

The chain uses TRBV2 and TRBJ1-2; maybe TRBD1 (6 bases). The CDR3 totals 13 residues. V was pared by 6 bases and J by 4 bases, with 12 bases between. Germline V lookup: CDR1 SNHLY, CDR2 FYNNEI. The CDR3 bases are TGTGCCAGCAGAGGGGGGAGTATCTATGGCTACACCTTC. Protein sequence: CASRGGSIYGYTF.

CDR3 DNA sequence: TGTGCTAGTGGTTTGACCCACCCAGATACGCAGTATTTT. Its translation is CASGLTHPDTQYF. This rearrangement joins TRBV12-5 to TRBJ2-3, with unresolved D. The CDR3 length is 13 residues. Germline values: CDR1 LGHNT, CDR2 FRNRAP. The V gene lost 2 bases and the J gene lost 4 bases, with 7 bases spanning the gap.

The V call is TRBV25-1, the J call TRBJ1-2; D gene unclear. The germline CDR1 and CDR2 sequences are MGHDK and SYGVNS. The length of the CDR3 is 13 residues. The V gene lost 3 bases and the J gene lost 3 bases, with 8 bases spanning the gap. This chain's CDR3 is CASSDANDYGYTF. The CDR3 nucleotides are TGTGCCAGCAGTGACGCAAATGACTATGGCTACACCTTC.

CDR3 DNA sequence: TGCGCCAGCAGCTTAGGGGGCTCCTCTGGAAACACCATATATTTT. It encodes CASSLGGSSGNTIYF. The chain joins TRBV5-1 to TRBJ1-3; 7 bases fit TRBD1. The CDR3 is 15 amino acids. The germline V gene encodes CDR1 SGHRS and CDR2 YFSETQ. The V segment lost 2 bases and the J segment 0 bases; nucleotides outside the gene matches: 2.

The count of this clone is one. V is TRBV2 and J is TRBJ1-2; D gene uncertain. Looked up from germline, CDR1 is SNHLY and CDR2 is FYNNEI. CDR3 length equals 11 residues. The ends were cut back, 10 bases at V and 8 bases at J, with 14 bases in the middle. CDR3 DNA sequence: TGTGCCATCAAGGCCGCGAACGGCTACACCTTC. It yields the protein CAIKAANGYTF.

The chain has TRBV18 and TRBJ1-1, with 7 bases aligning to TRBD1. CDR1 is KGHSH, CDR2 LQKENI, per germline. V lost 2 bases, J lost 13 bases, and 7 bases stayed unmatched. The CDR3 runs to 12 residues. The CDR3 spells CASSPAQGKVFF. The CDR3 bases are TGTGCCAGCTCACCAGCACAGGGGAAAGTTTTCTTT.

The genes are TRBV19 and TRBJ2-1; TRBD2 matches at 13 bases. J gave up 3 bases and V 5 bases, and 1 base lay outside the gene matches. The germline gives CDR1 LNHDA, CDR2 SQIVND (reference sequence). The CDR3 consists of 15 residues. CDR3 amino acids: CASSRTSGGYNEQFF. The CDR3 DNA reads as TGTGCCAGTAGTCGGACTAGCGGGGGCTACAATGAGCAGTTCTTC.

The chain is built from TRBV29-1 and TRBJ2-2; D may be TRBD1 or TRBD2 (6 bases each). CDR1 and CDR2 from the germline V gene are SQVTM and ANQGSEA. The CDR3 contains 14 residues. V dropped 7 bases and J dropped 7 bases, with 19 bases sitting between them. The CDR3 bases are TGCAGCGCCAGGGGTCGGGAGAGGGACGGGGAGCTGTTTTTT. Its translation: CSARGRERDGELFF.

This chain uses TRBV11-1 with TRBJ2-1; 9 bases map to TRBD2. V lost 6 bases, J lost 5 bases, and 8 bases stayed unmatched. The CDR3 is 15 amino acids. In germline, CDR1 is SGHAT, CDR2 FQDESV (reference sequence). The CDR3: CASRGGIAGDNEQFF. CDR3 sequence (DNA): TGTGCCAGCAGGGGAGGGATAGCGGGGGACAATGAGCAGTTCTTC.

The chain is built from TRBV9 and TRBJ2-5; D perhaps matches TRBD1 (6 bases). The CDR3 sequence is 16 residues long. The V end was cut by 1 base, the J end by 1 base, with 14 bases between. Germline loops: CDR1 SGDLS, CDR2 YYNGEE. This CDR3 is CASSVRERGSQETQYF. The CDR3 DNA reads TGTGCCAGCAGCGTACGTGAAAGGGGGTCCCAAGAGACCCAGTACTTC.

The rearrangement joins TRBV7-3 to TRBJ2-1; D could derive from TRBD1 or TRBD2 (6 bases each). Germline values: CDR1 SGHTA, CDR2 FQGTGA. Trimming removed 4 bases at V and 5 bases at J, with 15 bases between. This CDR3 has 15 amino acids. CDR3 coding DNA: TGTGCCAGCAGCTCCCGGGGGCCCCCGGACAATGAGCAGTTCTTC. Translating gives CASSSRGPPDNEQFF.

V gene TRBV7-2 combines with J gene TRBJ1-5; 10 bases map to TRBD1. The CDR3 has 15 residues. Germline trimming cut 1 base from V and 7 bases from J; bases unmatched to any gene: 4. CDR1 is SGHTA, CDR2 FQGNSA, per germline. In DNA form, the CDR3 reads TGTGCCAGCAGCTTAGGGACAGGGGGACTACAGCCCCAGCATTTT. Translating it yields CASSLGTGGLQPQHF.

The chain carries TRBV19 and TRBJ1-1; 7 nucleotides agree with TRBD1. J lost 7 bases, V lost 7 bases, and 6 bases had no gene match. The CDR3 covers 12 residues. CDR1 and CDR2 from the germline V gene are LNHDA and SQIVND (reference sequence). The CDR3 spells CASTGGGVEAFF. Here the CDR3 DNA reads TGTGCCAGTACAGGGGGAGGTGTTGAAGCTTTCTTT.

The gene calls are TRBV15 and TRBJ2-1; a possible D gene is TRBD2 (5 bases). V shed 3 bases and J shed 3 bases, with 9 bases lying between them. Germline CDR1 LNHNV, CDR2 YYDKDF (reference sequence). This CDR3 has 14 residues. The CDR3 is CATSSHGIYNEQFF. The CDR3 nucleotides read TGTGCCACCAGCAGCCACGGGATCTACAATGAGCAGTTCTTC.

Only a few counts were recorded for this clone. This sequence joins TRBV13 and TRBJ1-1; D gene unclear. CDR3 length: 13 amino acids. The V gene lost 5 bases and the J gene lost 0 bases, with 7 bases spanning the gap. CDR1 and CDR2 from the germline V gene are PRHDT and FYEKMQ (reference sequence). The CDR3 loop reads CASSLLMNTEAFF. DNA for the CDR3: TGTGCCAGCAGCCTACTGATGAACACTGAAGCTTTCTTT.

The genes are TRBV6-5 and TRBJ1-2; perhaps TRBD1 as D (6 bases). Germline V lookup: CDR1 MNHEY, CDR2 SVGAGI. This CDR3 spans 13 amino acids. Trimming shortened V by 4 bases and J by 7 bases, and 13 bases separated the two germline ends. CDR3 nucleotide sequence: TGTGCCAGCAGTTCGGGGGCCGGCCGTGGCTACACCTTC. Translating gives CASSSGAGRGYTF.

The chain is built from TRBV30 and TRBJ2-7; 12 bases fit TRBD2. Germline V gene data show CDR1 as GTSNPN and CDR2 as SVGIG (reference sequence). J lost 3 bases, V lost 3 bases, and 12 bases had no gene match. This CDR3 has 17 amino acids. The CDR3: CAWRRQLAGGGVYEQYV. CDR3 coding DNA: TGTGCCTGGAGACGCCAACTAGCGGGGGGCGGTGTCTACGAGCAGTACGTC.

In regard to this clone: The junction departs from the called germline gene at one end, perhaps through a read error. This chain links TRBV6-5 with TRBJ1-4; a possible D gene is TRBD1 (6 bases). Looked up from germline, CDR1 is MNHEY and CDR2 is SVGAGI. The CDR3 loop spans 14 amino acids. The CDR3 sequence: CASSYSTGPEELFF. Here the CDR3 DNA reads TGTGCCAGCAGTTACTCGACAGGCCCTGAAGAACTGTTTTTT.

This clone has just one count. This chain joins TRBV5-5 and TRBJ1-2, with D possibly TRBD1 on 6 matching bases. Deletions cut 5 bases from V and 3 bases from J, with 17 bases between. Germline V gives CDR1 SGHKS, CDR2 YYEKEE (reference sequence). The CDR3 covers 15 residues. The DNA for the CDR3 is TGTGCCAGCAGGGAGAGGGGGGGTTGGGACTATGGCTACACCTTC. It encodes CASRERGGWDYGYTF.

V usage is TRBV5-1 and J usage is TRBJ2-2; TRBD1 agrees at 8 bases. The CDR3 is made up of 15 amino acids. Germline CDR1 and CDR2: SGHRS and YFSETQ. The trim removed 3 bases at V and 5 bases at J, leaving 6 bases unmatched. The CDR3 sequence is CASSSGTGITGELFF. The CDR3 DNA reads TGCGCCAGCAGCTCCGGGACAGGTATTACCGGGGAGCTGTTTTTT.

This chain connects TRBV10-2 to TRBJ1-1; weak D call: TRBD1 (5 bases). Germline V CDR1 and CDR2: WSHSY, SAAADI. The CDR3 contains 13 residues. V was cut by 8 bases and J by 0 bases, with 10 bases left in between. CDR3 DNA sequence: TGCGCCAGCTCGAAGGGACTGAACACTGAAGCTTTCTTT. Its protein product is CASSKGLNTEAFF.

The V gene is TRBV9, the J gene TRBJ1-1; D uncertain. V lost 0 bases, J lost 0 bases, and 9 bases lay in between. This CDR3 has 15 amino acids. Looked up from germline, CDR1 is SGDLS and CDR2 is YYNGEE. The CDR3: CASSVGQVMNTEAFF. The CDR3 coding sequence is TGTGCCAGCAGCGTAGGACAAGTAATGAACACTGAAGCTTTCTTT.